The rows below give T cell receptor beta chains drawn from one sample of a study of patients and donors after allogeneic stem cell transplantation. From the RT-PCR reads, TCRdb called clonotypes with MiXCR, one entry per CDR3 protein. The sample records 390,000 or so distinct CDR3 sequences, 16% being singletons. The sequencing input was blood, either unsorted or a sorted T cell fraction (not recorded which). Receptors originate from a human donor who was either an allogeneic HSCT recipient or a stem cell or donor lymphocyte infusion donor (not recorded which). It is not recorded whose cells these are; they may come from a transplant donor. CDR3s include the opening cysteine and the closing phenylalanine or tryptophan.

j_call v_call cdr3_aa
TRBJ2-2 TRBV6-1 CASSATRNTGELFF
TRBJ1-5 TRBV7-3 CASSKDRNQPQHF
TRBJ2-7 TRBV28 CASTLGQGVWEQYF
TRBJ1-6 TRBV12-3/TRBV12-4 CASSSGQSNSPLHF
TRBJ2-7 TRBV7-9 CASSLGTGKSYEQYF
TRBJ2-5 TRBV20-1 CSARASAQETQYF
TRBJ1-2 TRBV5-1 CASSSARAAPFLYGYTF
TRBJ2-7 TRBV12-3/TRBV12-4 CASSRVRGWEQYF
TRBJ2-6 TRBV19 CASSTNQVSGANVLTF
TRBJ2-5 TRBV6-1 CASSLRGKETQYF
TRBJ1-5 TRBV20-1 CSASKAWEYSNQPQHF
TRBJ1-6 TRBV7-2 CASIKRLEKYNSPLHF
TRBJ1-2 TRBV24-1 CATSYRDYGYTF
TRBJ2-3 TRBV5-1 CASSLRTSGRSKDTQYF
TRBJ2-5 TRBV12-3/TRBV12-4 CASSQGLAVRRETQYF